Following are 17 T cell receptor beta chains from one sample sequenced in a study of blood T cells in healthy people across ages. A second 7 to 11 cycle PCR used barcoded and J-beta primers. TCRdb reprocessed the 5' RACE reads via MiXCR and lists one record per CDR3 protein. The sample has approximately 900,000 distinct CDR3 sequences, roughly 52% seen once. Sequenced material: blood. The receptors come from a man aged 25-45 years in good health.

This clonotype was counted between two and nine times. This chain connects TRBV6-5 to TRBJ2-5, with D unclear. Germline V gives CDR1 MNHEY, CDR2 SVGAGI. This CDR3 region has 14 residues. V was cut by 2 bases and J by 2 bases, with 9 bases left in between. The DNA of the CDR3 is TGTGCCAGCAGTTACCAAGGCAGACAAGAGACCCAGTACTTC. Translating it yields CASSYQGRQETQYF.

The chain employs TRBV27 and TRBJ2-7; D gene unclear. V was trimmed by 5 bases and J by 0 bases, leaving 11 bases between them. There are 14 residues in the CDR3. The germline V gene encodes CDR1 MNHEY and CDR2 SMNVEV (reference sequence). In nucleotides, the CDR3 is TGTGCCAGCAGTCCCGAATGGAGCTCCTACGAGCAGTACTTC. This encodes CASSPEWSSYEQYF.

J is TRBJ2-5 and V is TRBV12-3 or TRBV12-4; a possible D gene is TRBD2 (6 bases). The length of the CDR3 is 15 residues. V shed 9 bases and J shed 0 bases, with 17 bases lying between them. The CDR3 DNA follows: TGTGCCAGTGCACGGGACTCAATGTACCAAGAGACCCAGTACTTC. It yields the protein CASARDSMYQETQYF.

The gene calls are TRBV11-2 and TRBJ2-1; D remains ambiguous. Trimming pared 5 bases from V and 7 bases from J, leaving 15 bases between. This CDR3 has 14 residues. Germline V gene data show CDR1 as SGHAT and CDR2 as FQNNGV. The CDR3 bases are TGTGCCAGCAGCACCCCAGATACGCGGAATGAGCAGTTCTTC. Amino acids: CASSTPDTRNEQFF.

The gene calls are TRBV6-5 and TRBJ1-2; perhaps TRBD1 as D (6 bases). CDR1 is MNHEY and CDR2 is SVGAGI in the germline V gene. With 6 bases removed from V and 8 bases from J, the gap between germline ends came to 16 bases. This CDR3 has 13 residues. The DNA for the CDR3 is TGTGCCAGCAGCGTATCAGGGGTAGGCGGCTACACCTTC. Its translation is CASSVSGVGGYTF.

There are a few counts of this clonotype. The CDR3 nucleotides read TGCAGTGCTAGACAGTCTACTGCTGGGGCCAACGTCCTGACTTTC. Amino acids: CSARQSTAGANVLTF. V gene TRBV20-1 combines with J gene TRBJ2-6; D gene uncertain. Germline lookup yields CDR1 DFQATT and CDR2 SNEGSKA (reference sequence). V lost 2 bases to trimming and J lost 2 bases, with 10 bases between them. The CDR3 is 15 residues long.

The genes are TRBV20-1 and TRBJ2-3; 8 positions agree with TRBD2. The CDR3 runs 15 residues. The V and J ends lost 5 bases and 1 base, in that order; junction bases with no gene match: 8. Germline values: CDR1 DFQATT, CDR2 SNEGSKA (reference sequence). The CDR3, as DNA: TGCAGTGCTCCGGGGGGGGGATTCCGCACAGATACGCAGTATTTT. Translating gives CSAPGGGFRTDTQYF.

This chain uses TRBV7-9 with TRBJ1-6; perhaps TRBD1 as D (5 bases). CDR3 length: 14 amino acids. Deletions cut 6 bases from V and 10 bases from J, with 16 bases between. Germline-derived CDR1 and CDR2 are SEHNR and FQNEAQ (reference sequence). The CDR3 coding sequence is TGTGCCAGCAGGCCACTCCAGGGCGGATCACCCCTCCACTTT. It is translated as CASRPLQGGSPLHF.

CDR3 nucleotides: TGTGCCAGCAGCCTCCTTTCGGACAGCCGAGCCTACGAGCAGTACTTC. Translating gives CASSLLSDSRAYEQYF. The chain has TRBV9 and TRBJ2-7; D possibly corresponds to TRBD1 (6 bases). Germline V CDR1 and CDR2: SGDLS, YYNGEE. The V gene lost 4 bases and the J gene lost 2 bases, with 19 bases spanning the gap. This CDR3 comprises 16 residues.

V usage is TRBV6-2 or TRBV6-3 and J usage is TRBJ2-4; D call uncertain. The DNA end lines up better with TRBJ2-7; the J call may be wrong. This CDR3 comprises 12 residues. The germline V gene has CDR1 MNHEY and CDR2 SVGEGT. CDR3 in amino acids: CASSYLQSEQYF. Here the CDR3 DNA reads TGTGCCAGCAGTTACTTACAGAGCGAGCAGTACTTC.

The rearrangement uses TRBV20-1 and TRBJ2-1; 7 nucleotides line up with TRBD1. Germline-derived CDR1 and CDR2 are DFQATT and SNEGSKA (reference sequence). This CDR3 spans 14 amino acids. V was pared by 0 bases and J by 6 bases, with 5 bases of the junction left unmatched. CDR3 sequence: CSARDPAGGNEQFF. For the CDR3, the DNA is TGCAGTGCTAGAGATCCGGCAGGGGGCAATGAGCAGTTCTTC.

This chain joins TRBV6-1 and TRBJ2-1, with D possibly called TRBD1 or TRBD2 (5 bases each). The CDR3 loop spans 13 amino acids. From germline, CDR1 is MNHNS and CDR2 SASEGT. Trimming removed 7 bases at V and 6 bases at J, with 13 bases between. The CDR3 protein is CASTRDGFNEQFF. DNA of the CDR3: TGTGCCAGCACTAGGGACGGATTCAATGAGCAGTTCTTC.

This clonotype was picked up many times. As DNA, the CDR3 is TGTGCCAGCAGTAAAGGGACAGTCCAAGAGACCCAGTACTTC. This translates into CASSKGTVQETQYF. The rearrangement joins TRBV28 to TRBJ2-5; 7 positions match TRBD1. CDR1 and CDR2 from the germline V gene are MDHEN and SYDVKM. The J segment lost 1 base and the V segment lost 5 bases, leaving 4 bases of the junction unmatched. CDR3 length: 14 amino acids.

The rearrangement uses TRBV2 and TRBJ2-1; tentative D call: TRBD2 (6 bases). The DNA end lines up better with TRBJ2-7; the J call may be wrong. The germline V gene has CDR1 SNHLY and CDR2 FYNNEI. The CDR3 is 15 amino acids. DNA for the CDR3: TGTGCCAGCAGTCGAAGCGGGTCGGGTTACAATGAGCAGTACTTC. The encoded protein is CASSRSGSGYNEQYF.

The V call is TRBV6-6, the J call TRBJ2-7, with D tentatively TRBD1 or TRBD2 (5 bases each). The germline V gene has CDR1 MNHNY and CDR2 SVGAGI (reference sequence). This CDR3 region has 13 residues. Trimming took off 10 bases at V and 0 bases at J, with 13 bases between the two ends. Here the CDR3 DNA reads TGTGCCACCAGGGAGTTCAGCTCCTACGAGCAGTACTTC. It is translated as CATREFSSYEQYF.

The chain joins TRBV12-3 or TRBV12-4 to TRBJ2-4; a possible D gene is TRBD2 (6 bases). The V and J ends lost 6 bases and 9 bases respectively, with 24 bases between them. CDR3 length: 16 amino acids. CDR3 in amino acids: CASRAPGTFSTRIQYF. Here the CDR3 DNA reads TGTGCCAGCAGGGCCCCAGGGACTTTTAGTACCCGCATTCAGTACTTC.

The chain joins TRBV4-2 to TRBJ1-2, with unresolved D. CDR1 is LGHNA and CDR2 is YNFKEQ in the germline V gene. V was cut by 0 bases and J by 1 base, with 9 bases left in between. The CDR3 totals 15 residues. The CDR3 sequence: CASSQDLTGNYGYTF. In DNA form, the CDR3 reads TGTGCCAGCAGCCAAGATTTGACCGGTAACTATGGCTACACCTTC.